The 26 T cell receptor beta chains listed next were all sequenced from one sample in a study of cytotoxic CD8 clonotypes in ibrutinib-treated CLL. TCRdb keeps only in-frame clones here, not all; method: immunoSEQ multiplex PCR. The data contain 150,000 to 200,000 clones, around nine tenths of them seen just once; the ten biggest clones take up over 2.5%. This specimen consisted of PBMCs, obtained at disease progression, from a patient treated with ibrutinib. These receptors all come from a human donor with chronic lymphocytic leukemia.

The chain employs TRBV7-8 and TRBJ2-7; D gene ambiguous. V was pared by 0 bases and J by 3 bases, with 18 bases between. The CDR3 runs to 17 residues. Per germline, CDR1 SGHVS and CDR2 FQNEAQ. This CDR3 is CASSLAQTERLYYEQYF. The CDR3 DNA reads as TGTGCCAGCAGCTTAGCCCAAACTGAACGACTGTACTACGAGCAGTACTTC.

The chain couples TRBV5-4 to TRBJ2-5; D perhaps matches TRBD1 (6 bases). The V end lost 0 bases, the J end lost 3 bases, and 9 bases lay between the germline ends. Germline lookup yields CDR1 SGHNT and CDR2 YYREEE (reference sequence). The CDR3 is 14 amino acids. DNA for the CDR3: TGTGCCAGCAGCTTGGGGACAGCCGAAGAGACCCAGTACTTC. Its translation: CASSLGTAEETQYF.

The chain employs TRBV9 and TRBJ1-3; 8 nucleotides align to TRBD1. The V gene's germline CDR1 is SGDLS and CDR2 YYNGEE. This CDR3 region has 17 residues. V lost 1 base to trimming and J lost 3 bases; unmatched junction nucleotides: 9. CDR3 nucleotides: TGTGCCAGCAGCGTACGAGAGGACAGGGCCTATGGAAACACCATATATTTT. This sequence encodes CASSVREDRAYGNTIYF. Supplemented by reference TRBV9 and TRBJ1-3, the full variable domain reads DSGVTQTPKHLITATGQRVTLRCSPRSGDLSVYWYQQSLDQGLQFLIQYYNGEERAKGNILERFSAQQFPDLHSELNLSSLELGDSALYFCASSVREDRAYGNTIYFGEGSWLTVV.

About this clone itself: The junction does not match germline at one end; this may be a read error. The V gene is TRBV27, the J gene TRBJ2-2; D assignment may be TRBD1 or TRBD2 (5 bases each). The CDR3 runs to 16 residues. The V gene's germline CDR1 is MNHEY and CDR2 SMNVEV (reference sequence). CDR3 in DNA: TGTACCAGCAGTTTAATTGGGACGGTGAACACCGGGGAGCTGTTTTTT. It specifies CTSSLIGTVNTGELFF.

This chain links TRBV15 with TRBJ2-5; 9 nucleotides align to TRBD1. This CDR3 spans 18 amino acids. Germline V gene sequence: CDR1 LNHNV, CDR2 YYDKDF (reference sequence). V was clipped by 5 bases and J by 5 bases; unmatched bases: 18. CDR3 sequence reads: CATSSGQGRQGFGETQYF. The CDR3 DNA follows: TGTGCCACCAGCTCTGGACAGGGGAGGCAGGGTTTTGGGGAGACCCAGTACTTC.

This chain uses TRBV7-2 with TRBJ2-7; 10 bases match TRBD1. Per the germline V gene, CDR1 is SGHTA and CDR2 is FQGNSA. V shed 5 bases, J shed 4 bases, and the junction held 8 bases outside the gene matches. The CDR3 consists of 15 residues. The CDR3 DNA is TGTGCCAGCAGCGTCGACAGGGGGCGCAGTTACGAGCAGTACTTC. Amino acids: CASSVDRGRSYEQYF.

The V and J genes are TRBV15 and TRBJ2-2, with D possibly being TRBD2 (5 bases). Per the germline V gene, CDR1 is LNHNV and CDR2 is YYDKDF (reference sequence). This CDR3 has 14 amino acids. The ends were cut back, 8 bases at V and 1 base at J, with 11 bases in the middle. CDR3 coding DNA: TGTGCCACCGCGGGTGGAGTGAACACCGGGGAGCTGTTTTTT. This gives the protein CATAGGVNTGELFF.

The chain uses TRBV19 and TRBJ1-2; tentative D call: TRBD1 (5 bases). Trimming removed 7 bases at V and 4 bases at J, with 13 bases between. Germline V lookup: CDR1 LNHDA, CDR2 SQIVND (reference sequence). The CDR3 is 13 amino acids. The CDR3 sequence is CASMGTDVYGYTF. The CDR3 nucleotides read TGTGCCAGTATGGGGACGGACGTCTATGGCTACACCTTC. The complete variable domain, with remaining parts taken from reference TRBV19 and TRBJ1-2, reads DGGITQSPKYLFRKEGQNVTLSCEQNLNHDAMYWYRQDPGQGLRLIYYSQIVNDFQKGDIAEGYSVSREKKESFPLTVTSAQKNPTAFYLCASMGTDVYGYTFGSGTRLTVV.

This chain uses TRBV11-3 with TRBJ2-7; TRBD1 matches 9 bases. CDR1 SGHNT and CDR2 YENEEA come from the germline V gene. This CDR3 is 14 amino acids long. The ends lost 5 bases at V and 5 bases at J; junction bases unmatched: 7. The CDR3 protein is CASSGGQGANEQYF. CDR3 nucleotides: TGTGCCAGCAGCGGGGGACAGGGAGCCAACGAGCAGTACTTC.

The CDR3 coding sequence is TGTGCCTTATACAGGGGTTCCGGGGAGCTGTTTTTT. As protein: CALYRGSGELFF. V and J are TRBV30 and TRBJ2-2; TRBD1 agrees at 7 bases. CDR1 and CDR2 (germline): GTSNPN, SVGIG (reference sequence). The CDR3 length is 12 residues. After removal of 7 bases from V and 6 bases from J, the junction contained 5 bases not matched to a gene.

This clone has more than one count but fewer than ten. The rearrangement links TRBV30 to TRBJ2-5, with D tentatively TRBD1 (5 bases). V lost 2 bases and J lost 0, with 13 bases in between. CDR3 size: 15 residues. In germline, CDR1 is GTSNPN, CDR2 SVGIG (reference sequence). DNA for the CDR3: TGTGCCTGGAGTAGGGGATACATGTACCAAGAGACCCAGTACTTC. This codes for CAWSRGYMYQETQYF.

The V gene is TRBV28, the J gene TRBJ1-3, with D possibly being TRBD1 (6 bases). The CDR3 spans 18 residues. Trimming stripped 8 bases from V and 7 bases from J, with 30 bases between. Looked up from germline, CDR1 is MDHEN and CDR2 is SYDVKM. The CDR3 is CASLSSVGQGSGWNTIYF. As DNA, the CDR3 is TGTGCCAGCCTAAGTTCGGTGGGGCAGGGGTCGGGGTGGAACACCATATATTTT.

J is TRBJ1-2 and V is TRBV19, with D uncertain. CDR3 length equals 13 residues. V lost 7 bases, J lost 7 bases, and 16 bases lay in between. Germline CDR1 is LNHDA and CDR2 is SQIVND (reference sequence). The CDR3 nucleotides are TGTGCCAGTACCGCCACTGGGGATGGTGGCTACACCTTC. Amino acid sequence: CASTATGDGGYTF.

The J gene is TRBJ1-1, the V gene TRBV14; D gene uncertain. Per germline, CDR1 SGHDN and CDR2 FVKESK. V was cut by 1 base and J by 4 bases, with 10 bases left in between. This CDR3 spans 14 amino acids. CDR3 sequence (DNA): TGTGCCAGCAGCCAAGGCTCGGGGAGCACTGAAGCTTTCTTT. It yields the protein CASSQGSGSTEAFF.

The CDR3 spells CASSQGPGGSYSTDTQYF. The DNA of the CDR3 is TGTGCCAGCAGCCAGGGGCCAGGCGGTTCTTATAGCACAGATACGCAGTATTTT. This sequence joins TRBV4-2 and TRBJ2-3, with TRBD1 as a possible D gene (5 bases). V shed 3 bases and J shed 0 bases, with 19 bases lying between them. The CDR3 consists of 18 residues. Per the germline V gene, CDR1 is LGHNA and CDR2 is YNFKEQ.

V and J are TRBV6-1 and TRBJ1-1; D is unclear. The ends were cut back, 7 bases at V and 11 bases at J, with 17 bases in the middle. The CDR3 has 12 amino acids. Germline V lookup: CDR1 MNHNS, CDR2 SASEGT. CDR3 sequence (DNA): TGTGCCAGCACGTACCGGCCGGACGGGGCTTTCTTT. Translation gives CASTYRPDGAFF.

This clone was counted once. This chain connects TRBV11-1 to TRBJ2-6, with 8 bases identical to TRBD1. CDR1 is SGHAT, CDR2 FQDESV, per germline (reference sequence). The CDR3 is 17 residues long. The junction had 3 bases not matched to a gene; V was cut back by 2 bases and J by 0 bases. Here the CDR3 DNA reads TGTGCCAGCAGCTTAAACAGGGGGATCTCTGGGGCCAACGTCCTGACTTTC. Translation gives CASSLNRGISGANVLTF.

V gene TRBV14 combines with J gene TRBJ2-7, with 9 bases aligning to TRBD2. The CDR3 runs to 16 residues. Germline trimming cut 3 bases from V and 3 bases from J; bases unmatched to any gene: 9. The germline CDR1 and CDR2 sequences are SGHDN and FVKESK. The CDR3 DNA sequence: TGTGCCAGCAGCCATCAAGCGGGACTAGCTTTCTACGAGCAGTACTTC. This codes for CASSHQAGLAFYEQYF.

J is TRBJ2-1 and V is TRBV11-3, with 11 bases lining up with TRBD2. Germline trimming cut 5 bases from V and 2 bases from J; bases unmatched to any gene: 2. There are 15 residues in the CDR3. The V gene's germline CDR1 is SGHNT and CDR2 YENEEA. The CDR3 reads CASSVSGRAYNEQFF. As DNA, the CDR3 is TGTGCCAGCAGCGTTAGCGGGAGGGCCTACAATGAGCAGTTCTTC.

The genes are TRBV14 and TRBJ1-1; 7 bases map to TRBD1. Germline V gives CDR1 SGHDN, CDR2 FVKESK. There are 16 residues in the CDR3. J was trimmed by 1 base and V by 0 bases; bases with no gene match: 5. The DNA for the CDR3 is TGTGCCAGCAGCCAAGAATCCCACAGGGGGAACACTGAAGCTTTCTTT. Its protein is CASSQESHRGNTEAFF.

The chain links TRBV21-1 to TRBJ1-3. TRBV21-1 is tagged as a pseudogene. The CDR3 length is 17 residues. The CDR3: CASSNKFMGSAGNTIYF. The CDR3 DNA reads TGTGCCAGCAGCAACAAATTCATGGGGTCGGCTGGAAACACCATATATTTT.

V usage is TRBV19 and J usage is TRBJ1-1; a weak D match, TRBD1 (5 bases). The CDR3 has 14 residues. Germline CDR1 is LNHDA and CDR2 is SQIVND (reference sequence). The V end lost 4 bases, the J end lost 1 base, and 10 bases lay between the germline ends. The CDR3 loop is CASSTREANTEAFF. Written as DNA, the CDR3 is TGTGCCAGTAGTACCAGGGAGGCGAACACTGAAGCTTTCTTT. The complete variable domain, with remaining parts taken from reference TRBV19 and TRBJ1-1, reads DGGITQSPKYLFRKEGQNVTLSCEQNLNHDAMYWYRQDPGQGLRLIYYSQIVNDFQKGDIAEGYSVSREKKESFPLTVTSAQKNPTAFYLCASSTREANTEAFFGQGTRLTVV.

This clone was observed a few times. The chain has TRBV15 and TRBJ2-2; D not resolved. Trimming removed 0 bases at V and 7 bases at J, with 9 bases between. Germline V gene lookup returns CDR1 LNHNV and CDR2 YYDKDF (reference sequence). The CDR3 length is 14 residues. The CDR3 sequence is CATSREIPGGELFF. CDR3 sequence (DNA): TGTGCCACCAGCAGAGAAATACCGGGCGGGGAGCTGTTTTTT.

The V gene is TRBV2, the J gene TRBJ1-1; 8 nucleotides agree with TRBD1. The CDR3 runs to 17 residues. The junction had 15 bases not matched to a gene; V was cut back by 3 bases and J by 6 bases. Germline V gives CDR1 SNHLY, CDR2 FYNNEI. This CDR3 is CASSDRDRRLRKAEAFF. In nucleotides, the CDR3 is TGTGCCAGCAGTGATAGGGACAGGCGCCTCCGGAAGGCTGAAGCTTTCTTT. The full variable domain, in which reference TRBV2 and TRBJ1-1 provide the parts outside the CDR3, is EPEVTQTPSHQVTQMGQEVILRCVPISNHLYFYWYRQILGQKVEFLVSFYNNEISEKSEIFDDQFSVERPDGSNFTLKIRSTKLEDSAMYFCASSDRDRRLRKAEAFFGQGTRLTVV.

V and J are TRBV7-2 and TRBJ1-2, with 8 bases identical to TRBD1. Germline CDR1 reads SGHTA; CDR2 reads FQGNSA. The CDR3 sequence is 17 residues long. Trimming took 3 bases from V and 4 from J; bases not matched to a gene: 13. CDR3 sequence reads: CASSFKTGAGGLYGYTF. Here the CDR3 DNA reads TGTGCCAGCAGCTTCAAGACGGGGGCAGGGGGCCTCTATGGCTACACCTTC.

The chain uses TRBV10-3 and TRBJ2-7; TRBD1 matches 10 bases. Per germline, CDR1 ENHRY and CDR2 SYGVKD. The V segment lost 4 bases and the J segment 1 base; nucleotides outside the gene matches: 7. There are 16 residues in the CDR3. The CDR3 DNA reads TGTGCCATCAGTGGTGGTGGGACAGGGGCGTCCTACGAGCAGTACTTC. Translated: CAISGGGTGASYEQYF.